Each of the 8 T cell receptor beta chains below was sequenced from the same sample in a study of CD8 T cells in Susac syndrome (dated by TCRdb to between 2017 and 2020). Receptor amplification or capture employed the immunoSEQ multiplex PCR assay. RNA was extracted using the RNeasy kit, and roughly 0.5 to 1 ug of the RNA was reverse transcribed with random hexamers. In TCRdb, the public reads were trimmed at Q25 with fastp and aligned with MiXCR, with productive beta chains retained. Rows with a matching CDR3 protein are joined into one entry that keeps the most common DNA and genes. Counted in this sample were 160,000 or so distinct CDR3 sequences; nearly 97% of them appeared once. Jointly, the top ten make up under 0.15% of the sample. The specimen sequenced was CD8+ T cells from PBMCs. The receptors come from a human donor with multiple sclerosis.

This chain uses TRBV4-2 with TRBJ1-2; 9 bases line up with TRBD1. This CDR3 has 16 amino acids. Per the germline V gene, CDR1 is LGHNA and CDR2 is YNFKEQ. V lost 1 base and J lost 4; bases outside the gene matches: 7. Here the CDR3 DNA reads TGTGCCAGCAGCCAAGCCACAGGGGGCAACAGCTATGGCTACACCTTC. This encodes CASSQATGGNSYGYTF.

CDR3 loop: CSAREGLSSNQPQHF. The CDR3 DNA is TGCAGTGCTAGAGAGGGCCTTTCGAGCAATCAGCCCCAGCATTTT. This chain uses TRBV20-1 with TRBJ1-5; D unresolved. The CDR3 has 15 residues. The V end lost 0 bases, the J end lost 1 base, and 10 bases lay between the germline ends. The germline gives CDR1 DFQATT, CDR2 SNEGSKA (reference sequence).

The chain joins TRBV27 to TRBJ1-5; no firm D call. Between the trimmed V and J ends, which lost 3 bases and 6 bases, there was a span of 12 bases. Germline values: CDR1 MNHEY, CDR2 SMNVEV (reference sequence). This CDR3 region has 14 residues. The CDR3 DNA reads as TGTGCCAGCAGTTTCGGCGGGGAGACTCAGCCCCAGCATTTT. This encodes CASSFGGETQPQHF.

This CDR3 reads CSVLNRETNTGELFF. CDR3 in DNA: TGCAGCGTCTTGAACAGGGAGACGAACACCGGGGAGCTGTTTTTT. The chain joins TRBV29-1 to TRBJ2-2; a possible D gene is TRBD1 (6 bases). CDR1 and CDR2 (germline): SQVTM, ANQGSEA. The V and J ends lost 6 bases and 0 bases respectively, with 14 bases between them. The CDR3 spans 15 residues.

DNA for the CDR3: TGTGCCAGCGTCCACTCCAGCTCCTACAATGAGCAGTTCTTC. Residues: CASVHSSSYNEQFF. The chain combines TRBV13 with TRBJ2-1; D is uncertain. Trimming shortened V by 8 bases and J by 0 bases, and 11 bases separated the two germline ends. CDR1 PRHDT and CDR2 FYEKMQ come from the germline V gene (reference sequence). This CDR3 is 14 amino acids long.

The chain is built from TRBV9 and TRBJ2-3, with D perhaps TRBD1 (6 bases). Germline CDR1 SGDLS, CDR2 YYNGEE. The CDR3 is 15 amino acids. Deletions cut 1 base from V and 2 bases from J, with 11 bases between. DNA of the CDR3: TGTGCCAGCAGCGTATTCGAGGGGGTCACAGATACGCAGTATTTT. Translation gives CASSVFEGVTDTQYF.

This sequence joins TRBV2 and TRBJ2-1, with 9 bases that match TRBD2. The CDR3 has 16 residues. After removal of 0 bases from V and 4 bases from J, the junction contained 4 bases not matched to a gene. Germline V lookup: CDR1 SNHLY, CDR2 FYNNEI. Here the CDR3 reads CASSEAQSGGYNEQFF. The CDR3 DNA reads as TGTGCCAGCAGTGAAGCGCAGAGCGGGGGGTACAATGAGCAGTTCTTC.

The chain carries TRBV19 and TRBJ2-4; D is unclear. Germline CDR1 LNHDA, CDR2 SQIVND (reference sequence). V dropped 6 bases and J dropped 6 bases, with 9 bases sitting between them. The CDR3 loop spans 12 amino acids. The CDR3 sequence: CASSRLGNIQYF. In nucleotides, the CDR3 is TGTGCCAGTAGCAGACTGGGAAACATTCAGTACTTC.